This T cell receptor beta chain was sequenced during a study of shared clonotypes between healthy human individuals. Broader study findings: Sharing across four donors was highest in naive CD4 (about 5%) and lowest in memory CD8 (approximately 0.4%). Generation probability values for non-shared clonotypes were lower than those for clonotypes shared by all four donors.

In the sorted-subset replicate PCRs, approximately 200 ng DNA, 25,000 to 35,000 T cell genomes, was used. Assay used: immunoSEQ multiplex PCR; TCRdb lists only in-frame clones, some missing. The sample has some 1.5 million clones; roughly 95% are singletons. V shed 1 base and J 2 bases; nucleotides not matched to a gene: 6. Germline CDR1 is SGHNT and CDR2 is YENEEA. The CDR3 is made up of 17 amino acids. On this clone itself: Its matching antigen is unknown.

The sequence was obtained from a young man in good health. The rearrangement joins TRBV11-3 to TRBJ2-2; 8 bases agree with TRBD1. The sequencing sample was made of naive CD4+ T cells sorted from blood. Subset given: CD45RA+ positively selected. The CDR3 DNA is TGTGCCAGCAGCTTAGTTGTCGGACAGGGAAACACCGGGGAGCTGTTTTTT. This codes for CASSLVVGQGNTGELFF.